These T cell receptor beta chains were read from a single sample in a study of cytomegalovirus exposure and HLA in healthy donors. The method was immunoSEQ multiplex PCR; TCRdb's version includes in-frame clones alone and lacks a portion of them. The record lists approximately 51,000 clones, of which the ten most abundant hold 25% to 30%. The sequenced material came from PBMCs. Receptor source: a man aged 35 to 55 in good health and CMV-seropositive. Each CDR3 is given without its conserved first and last residue.

j_call | cdr3_length | v_call | cdr3_aa
TRBJ2-3 | 15 | TRBV7-3 | ASSITPTSGAVGTQY
TRBJ1-3 | 12 | TRBV5-1 | ASRLGAPGNTIY
TRBJ1-5 | 14 | TRBV6-6 | ASSSPPRDTDQPQH
TRBJ2-3 | 12 | TRBV19 | ASELAAGSDTQY
TRBJ1-2 | 12 | TRBV18 | ASSPRQANYGYT
TRBJ2-7 | 13 | TRBV5-5 | ASSGGAAHSNEQY
TRBJ2-1 | 11 | TRBV2 | ASSERSGNEQF
TRBJ2-5 | 14 | TRBV5-5 | ASSLALSSGQETQY
TRBJ1-4 | 11 | TRBV18 | ASSPGANEKLF
TRBJ2-7 | 11 | TRBV10-1 | ASSPSGTYEQY
TRBJ1-2 | 12 | TRBV5-6 | ASTRGTSGYGYT
TRBJ2-7 | 13 | TRBV28 | ASSEEGESLYEQY
TRBJ2-7 | 13 | TRBV27 | ASSSPGTGAYEQY
TRBJ2-2 | 11 | TRBV9 | ASSTGNTGELF
TRBJ1-3 | 12 | TRBV27 | ASSGGLVGNTIY
TRBJ1-4 | 13 | TRBV30 | AWSGTSTGNEKLF
TRBJ1-5 | 12 | TRBV6-6 | ASSLQTGLQPQH
TRBJ1-1 | 16 | TRBV4-1 | ASSQARDRGRIPTEAF
TRBJ1-3 | 14 | TRBV9 | ASSPGQLSSGNTIY
TRBJ1-2 | 13 | TRBV6-1 | ASSDAGTAAYGYT
TRBJ1-1 | 9 | TRBV11-2 | ASSLGTEAF
TRBJ2-6 | 16 | TRBV5-5 | ASIVWSGGTSGANVLT
TRBJ1-3 | 14 | TRBV5-1 | ASSFREGGSGNTIY
TRBJ2-3 | 13 | TRBV9 | ASSVGRGLTDTQY
TRBJ1-4 | 12 | TRBV15 | ATSRDRVGEKLF
TRBJ2-5 | 13 | TRBV28 | ASIPAGQGTETQY
TRBJ2-3 | 16 | TRBV5-1 | ASSSSTRGTGRADTQY
TRBJ2-7 | 11 | TRBV4-1 | ASSQEQGFEQY
TRBJ1-2 | 12 | TRBV7-9 | ASSSGGLDYGYT
TRBJ2-2 | 11 | TRBV29-1 | SVEESRGGELF
TRBJ1-5 | 13 | TRBV7-8 | ASSLHRGSNQPQH
TRBJ2-7 | 13 | TRBV9 | ASSLLGTGAYEQY
TRBJ2-1 | 14 | TRBV4-1 | ASSQDSSGGYNEQF
TRBJ2-1 | 15 | TRBV4-2 | ASSLLFGGHSYNEQF
TRBJ1-6 | 15 | TRBV5-6 | ASSARQDSSYNSPLH
TRBJ2-7 | 12 | TRBV14 | ASSYSGGSYEQY
TRBJ1-1 | 13 | TRBV18 | ASSPRQGSGTEAF
. | 13 | TRBV25-1 | ASSAFAPSNYEQY
TRBJ2-2 | 13 | TRBV11-2 | ASSLGTGYTGELF
TRBJ2-3 | 10 | TRBV7-9 | ASSTGSNTQY
TRBJ2-7 | 12 | TRBV19 | ASSIGLRGYEQY
TRBJ1-4 | 11 | TRBV18 | ASSAGENEKLF
TRBJ1-3 | 15 | TRBV10-3 | AISEGLDRATGNTIY
TRBJ2-1 | 12 | TRBV5-1 | ASSGRENYNEQF
TRBJ2-7 | 17 | TRBV4-3 | ASSQGPMSTGSLSYEQY
TRBJ2-3 | 12 | TRBV11-2 | ASSLDGGEDTQY
TRBJ2-2 | 14 | TRBV9 | ASSEGLAGVTGELF
TRBJ2-7 | 10 | TRBV19 | ASSIGQGVLT
TRBJ1-5 | 12 | TRBV5-6 | ASSITGGNQPQH
TRBJ2-6 | 15 | TRBV9 | ASSVTGTGAGANVLT
TRBJ2-3 | 16 | TRBV7-9 | ASRSIAGDSSSTDTQY
TRBJ1-1 | 10 | TRBV5-1 | ASSLYGTEAF